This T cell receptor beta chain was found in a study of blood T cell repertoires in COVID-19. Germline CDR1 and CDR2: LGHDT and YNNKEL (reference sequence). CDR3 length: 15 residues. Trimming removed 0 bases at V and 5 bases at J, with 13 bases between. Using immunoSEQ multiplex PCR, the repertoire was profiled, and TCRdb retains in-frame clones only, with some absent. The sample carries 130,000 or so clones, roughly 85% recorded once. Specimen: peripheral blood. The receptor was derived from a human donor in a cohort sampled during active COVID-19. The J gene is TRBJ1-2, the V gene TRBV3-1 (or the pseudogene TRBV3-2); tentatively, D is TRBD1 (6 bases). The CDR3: CASSQDIQGIYGYTF. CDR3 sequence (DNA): TGTGCCAGCAGCCAAGATATACAGGGAATTTATGGCTACACCTTC.